This paragraph covers one TCR beta chain sequence. Its antigen is not identified. Trimming stripped 8 bases from V and 8 bases from J, with 16 bases between. This CDR3 region has 13 residues. From germline, CDR1 is SEHNR and CDR2 FQNEAQ (reference sequence). The protocol was immunoSEQ multiplex PCR, while the TCRdb copy is restricted to in-frame clones and leaves out a portion. The data contain about 140,000 clones, more than 85% of them singletons. The data were obtained in a study of cytotoxic CD8 clonotypes in ibrutinib-treated CLL. Study results and caveats: Baseline values of clonality outstripped age-matched healthy donors and followed circulating CD8+ T-cell counts.

This TCR came from a human donor with chronic lymphocytic leukemia. The V call is TRBV7-9, the J call TRBJ2-1; no definite D call. The source material was PBMCs, sampled after 12 months of ibrutinib treatment. CDR3 region: CASAKWAFDEQFF. DNA of the CDR3: TGTGCCAGCGCCAAATGGGCTTTCGATGAGCAGTTCTTC.